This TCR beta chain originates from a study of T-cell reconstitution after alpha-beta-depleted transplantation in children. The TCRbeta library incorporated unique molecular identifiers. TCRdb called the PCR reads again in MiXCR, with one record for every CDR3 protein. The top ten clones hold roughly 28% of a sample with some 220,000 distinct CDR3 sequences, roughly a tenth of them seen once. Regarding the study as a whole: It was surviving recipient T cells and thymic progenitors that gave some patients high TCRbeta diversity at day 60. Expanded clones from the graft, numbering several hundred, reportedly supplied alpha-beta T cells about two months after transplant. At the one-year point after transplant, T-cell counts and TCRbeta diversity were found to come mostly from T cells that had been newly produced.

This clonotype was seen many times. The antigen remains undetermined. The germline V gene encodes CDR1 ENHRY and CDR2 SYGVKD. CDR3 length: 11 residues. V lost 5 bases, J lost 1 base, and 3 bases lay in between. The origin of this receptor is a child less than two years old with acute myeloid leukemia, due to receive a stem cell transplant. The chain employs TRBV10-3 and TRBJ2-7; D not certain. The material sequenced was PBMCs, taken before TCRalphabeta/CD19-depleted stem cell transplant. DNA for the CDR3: TGTGCCATCAGTACTTCCTACGAGCAGTACTTC. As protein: CAISTSYEQYF.